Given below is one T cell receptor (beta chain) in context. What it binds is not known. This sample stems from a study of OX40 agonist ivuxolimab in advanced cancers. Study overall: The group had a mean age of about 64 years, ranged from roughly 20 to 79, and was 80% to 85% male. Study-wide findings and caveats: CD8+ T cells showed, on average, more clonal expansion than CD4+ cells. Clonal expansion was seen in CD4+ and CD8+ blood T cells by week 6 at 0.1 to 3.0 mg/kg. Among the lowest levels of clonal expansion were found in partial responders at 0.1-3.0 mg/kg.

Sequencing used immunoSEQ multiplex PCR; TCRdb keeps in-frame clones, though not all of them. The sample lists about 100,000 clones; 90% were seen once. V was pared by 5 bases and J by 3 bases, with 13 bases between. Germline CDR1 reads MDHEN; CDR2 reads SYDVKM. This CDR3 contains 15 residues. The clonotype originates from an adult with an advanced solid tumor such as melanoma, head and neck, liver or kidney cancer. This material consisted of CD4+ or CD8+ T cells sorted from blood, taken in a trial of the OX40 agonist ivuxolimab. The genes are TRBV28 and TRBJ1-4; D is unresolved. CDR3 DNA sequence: TGTGCCAGCAGTCCCCCAGGCGCAGCTAATGAAAAACTGTTTTTT. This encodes CASSPPGAANEKLFF.